The following is a T cell receptor (beta chain) sequence with its context. These data are taken from a study of OX40 agonist ivuxolimab in advanced cancers. Here immunoSEQ multiplex PCR was the method, and the copy in TCRdb shows in-frame clones only, minus some. The sample carries approximately 12,000 clones, roughly 85% recorded once. Trimming stripped 4 bases from V and 3 bases from J, with 5 bases between. The CDR3 has 12 amino acids. Germline V gene lookup returns CDR1 SGDLS and CDR2 YYNGEE. The rearrangement uses TRBV9 and TRBJ2-1; D gene uncertain. The sequence was collected from an adult with an advanced solid tumor such as melanoma, head and neck, liver or kidney cancer. Sequencing was performed on CD4+ or CD8+ T cells sorted from blood, taken in a trial of the OX40 agonist ivuxolimab. The CDR3 loop reads CASSPLYNEQFF. Here the CDR3 DNA reads TGTGCCAGCAGCCCCCTCTACAATGAGCAGTTCTTC.